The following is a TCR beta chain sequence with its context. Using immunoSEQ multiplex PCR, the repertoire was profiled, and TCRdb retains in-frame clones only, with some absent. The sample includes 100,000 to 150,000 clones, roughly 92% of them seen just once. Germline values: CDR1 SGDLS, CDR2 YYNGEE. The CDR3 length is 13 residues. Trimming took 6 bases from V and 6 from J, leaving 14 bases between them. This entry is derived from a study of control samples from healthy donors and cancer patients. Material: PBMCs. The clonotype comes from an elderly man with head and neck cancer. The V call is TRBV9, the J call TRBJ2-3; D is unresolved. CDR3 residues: CASMTQGADTQYF. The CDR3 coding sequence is TGTGCCAGCATGACCCAAGGTGCGGATACGCAGTATTTT.